Listed here are 9 T cell receptor beta chains from one sample, sequenced in a study of T cell responses to AZD1222 COVID-19 vaccine. Here immunoSEQ multiplex PCR was the method, and the copy in TCRdb shows in-frame clones only, minus some. Of 100,000 to 150,000 clones detected, more than 90% appear once; the ten largest clones hold roughly 2%. The sequences come from peripheral blood, collected 28 days after the second AZD1222 dose. Source of these receptors: an adult who received the AZD1222 COVID-19 vaccine.

The J gene is TRBJ1-1, the V gene TRBV21-1. TRBV21-1 is marked as a pseudogene. CDR3 length: 15 amino acids. The CDR3, as DNA: TGTGCCAGCAGCAAAGCGGAAGGACGGGGCACTGAAGCTTTCTTT. Protein sequence: CASSKAEGRGTEAFF.

This chain connects TRBV10-2 to TRBJ1-6, with 12 bases aligning to TRBD1. Germline V gene lookup returns CDR1 WSHSY and CDR2 SAAADI. The CDR3 is 16 amino acids. The junction had 6 bases not matched to a gene; V was cut back by 5 bases and J by 7 bases. The CDR3 sequence is CASSSQGTGGNSPLHF. The CDR3 DNA reads as TGCGCCAGCAGTTCCCAGGGGACAGGGGGCAATTCACCCCTCCACTTT.

The chain combines TRBV19 with TRBJ2-1, with D perhaps matching TRBD1 or TRBD2 (5 bases each). The CDR3 has 16 residues. Germline V gene data show CDR1 as LNHDA and CDR2 as SQIVND (reference sequence). Trimming stripped 3 bases from V and 0 bases from J, with 12 bases between. CDR3 DNA sequence: TGTGCCAGTAGTATTTATGGGACGAGCTCCTACAATGAGCAGTTCTTC. As protein: CASSIYGTSSYNEQFF.

The V and J genes are TRBV4-1 and TRBJ1-4, with 8 bases lining up with TRBD1. CDR3 length: 16 residues. V lost 4 bases, J lost 11 bases, and 15 bases stayed unmatched. The germline V gene encodes CDR1 MGHRA and CDR2 YSYEKL. CDR3 protein: CASSPGPGQGDGKLFF. DNA of the CDR3: TGCGCCAGCAGCCCCGGACCCGGACAGGGAGATGGGAAACTGTTTTTT.

V is TRBV5-1 and J is TRBJ1-6, with D perhaps TRBD1 (6 bases). The CDR3 is 16 residues long. The V gene's germline CDR1 is SGHRS and CDR2 YFSETQ. Trimming removed 4 bases at V and 0 bases at J, with 11 bases between. The CDR3 spells CASSLDSSSYNSPLHF. The CDR3 DNA sequence: TGCGCCAGCAGCCTGGACAGTAGCTCCTATAATTCACCCCTCCACTTT.

The genes are TRBV29-1 and TRBJ1-2, with D possibly being TRBD1 (5 bases). Germline CDR1 SQVTM, CDR2 ANQGSEA. CDR3 length: 12 residues. V shed 6 bases and J shed 0 bases, with 8 bases lying between them. For the CDR3, the DNA is TGCAGCGTCGGGACGGCTAACTATGGCTACACCTTC. It yields the protein CSVGTANYGYTF.

CDR3 protein: CAISPRDAFSSGANVLTF. The CDR3 region has the DNA TGTGCCATCAGTCCCCGGGACGCATTCAGCTCTGGGGCCAACGTCCTGACTTTC. This chain connects TRBV10-3 to TRBJ2-6, with D possibly called TRBD1 or TRBD2 (5 bases each). The germline V and J ends were trimmed by 5 bases and 0 bases, with 17 bases remaining between them. The CDR3 contains 18 residues. Germline V gene sequence: CDR1 ENHRY, CDR2 SYGVKD.

This clone has a single count. In nucleotides, the CDR3 is TGCGCCAGCAGCCAAGTTGTTGGACTAGCCCAGGAGACCCAGTACTTC. Translation: CASSQVVGLAQETQYF. The V gene is TRBV4-1, the J gene TRBJ2-5; 8 nucleotides line up with TRBD2. Losses at the gene ends were 1 base for V and 5 bases for J; bases not matched to a gene: 9. Germline V gene data show CDR1 as MGHRA and CDR2 as YSYEKL. This CDR3 region has 16 residues.

This chain links TRBV30 with TRBJ2-1, with 15 bases that match TRBD2. The ends lost 3 bases at V and 7 bases at J; junction bases unmatched: 4. This CDR3 is built from 15 residues. The V gene's germline CDR1 is GTSNPN and CDR2 SVGIG (reference sequence). CDR3 sequence (DNA): TGTGCCTGGAGCGAAGGACTAGCGGGAGGGAATGAGCAGTTCTTC. Translation gives CAWSEGLAGGNEQFF.